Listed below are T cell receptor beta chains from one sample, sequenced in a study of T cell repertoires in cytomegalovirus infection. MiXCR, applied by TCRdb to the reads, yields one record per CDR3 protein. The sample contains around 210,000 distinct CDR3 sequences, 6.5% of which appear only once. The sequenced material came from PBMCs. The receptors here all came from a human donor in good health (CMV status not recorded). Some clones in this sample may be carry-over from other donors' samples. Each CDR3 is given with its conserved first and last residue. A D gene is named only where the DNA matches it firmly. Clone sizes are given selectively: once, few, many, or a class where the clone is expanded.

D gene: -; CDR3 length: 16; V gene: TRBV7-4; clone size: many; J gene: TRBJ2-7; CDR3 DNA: TGTGCCAGCAGCTTTTTCGGTACAGGGCCGACCTACGAGCAGTACTTC; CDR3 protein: CASSFFGTGPTYEQYF
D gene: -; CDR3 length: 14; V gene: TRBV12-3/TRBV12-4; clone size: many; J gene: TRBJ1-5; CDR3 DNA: TGTGCCAGCAGTTTATACAGGGTTAATCAGCCCCAGCATTTT; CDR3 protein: CASSLYRVNQPQHF
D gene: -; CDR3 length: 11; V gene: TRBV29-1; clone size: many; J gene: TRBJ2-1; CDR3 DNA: TGCAGCGTTGAAGAATGGAATGAGCAGTTCTTC; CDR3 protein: CSVEEWNEQFF
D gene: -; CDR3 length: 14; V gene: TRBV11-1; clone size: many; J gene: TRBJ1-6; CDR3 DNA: TGTGCCAGCAGCTTTCTCACGGAACATTCACCCCTCCACTTT; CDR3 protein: CASSFLTEHSPLHF
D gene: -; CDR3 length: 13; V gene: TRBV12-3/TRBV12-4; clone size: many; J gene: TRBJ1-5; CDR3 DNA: TGTGCCAGCACCTCGACAGGCCGGCAGCCCCAGCATTTT; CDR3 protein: CASTSTGRQPQHF
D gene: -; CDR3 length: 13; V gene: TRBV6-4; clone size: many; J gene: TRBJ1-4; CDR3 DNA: TGTGCCAGCAGTGACAGGGCGGGCGAAAAACTGTTTTTT; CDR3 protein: CASSDRAGEKLFF
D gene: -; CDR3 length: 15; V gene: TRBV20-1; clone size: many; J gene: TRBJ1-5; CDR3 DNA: TGCAGTGCTAGCTCGGAGGGACTGCTCAATCAGCCCCAGCATTTT; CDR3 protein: CSASSEGLLNQPQHF
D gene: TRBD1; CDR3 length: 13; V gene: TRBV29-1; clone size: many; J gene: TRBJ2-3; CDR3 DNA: TGCAGCGTTACGGACAGGAGCACAGATACGCAGTATTTT; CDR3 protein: CSVTDRSTDTQYF
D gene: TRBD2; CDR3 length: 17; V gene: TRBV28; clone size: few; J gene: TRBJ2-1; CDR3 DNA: TGTGCCAGCAGTTTAGTCTCAGGGACTAGCGGGGGCAATGAGCAGTTCTTC; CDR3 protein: CASSLVSGTSGGNEQFF
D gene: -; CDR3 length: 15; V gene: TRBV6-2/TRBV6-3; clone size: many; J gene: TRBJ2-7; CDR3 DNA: TGTGCCAGCAGACGACTTGAGGACAGCTCCTACGAGCAGTACTTC; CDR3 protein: CASRRLEDSSYEQYF
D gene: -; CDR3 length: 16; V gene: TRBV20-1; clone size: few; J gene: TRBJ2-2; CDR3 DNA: TGCAGTGCTACCGGACGAACCCTTGGGAACACCGGGGAGCTGTTTTTT; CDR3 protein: CSATGRTLGNTGELFF
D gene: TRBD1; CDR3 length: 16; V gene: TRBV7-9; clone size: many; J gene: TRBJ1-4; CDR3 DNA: TGTGCCAGCAGCTTAGCGCCGGCAGGGGGCGAAGAAAAACTGTTTTTT; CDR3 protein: CASSLAPAGGEEKLFF
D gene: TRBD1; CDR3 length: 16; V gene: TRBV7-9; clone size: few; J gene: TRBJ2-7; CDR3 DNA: TGTGCCAGCAGCTTAGACCACAGGGGGCTTACGGACGAGCAGTACTTC; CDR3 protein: CASSLDHRGLTDEQYF
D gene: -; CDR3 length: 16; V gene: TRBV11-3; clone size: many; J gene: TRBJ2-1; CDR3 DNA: TGTGCCAGCAGCTTAGTGGCCGGCGCCTATTCCAATGAGCAGTTCTTC; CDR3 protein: CASSLVAGAYSNEQFF
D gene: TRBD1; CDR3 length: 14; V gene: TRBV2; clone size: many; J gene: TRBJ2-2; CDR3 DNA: TGTGCCAGCAGTACCCGGACAGGGGTCGGGGAGCTGTTTTTT; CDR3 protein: CASSTRTGVGELFF
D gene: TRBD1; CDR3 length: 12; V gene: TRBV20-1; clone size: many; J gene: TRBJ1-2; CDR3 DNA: TGCAGTGCCCGGACAGGGTATGGTGGCTACACCTTC; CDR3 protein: CSARTGYGGYTF
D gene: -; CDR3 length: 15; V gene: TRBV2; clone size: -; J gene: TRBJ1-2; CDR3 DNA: TGTGCCAGCAGTATCTTCACAGGAGATAACTATGGCTACACCTTC; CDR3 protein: CASSIFTGDNYGYTF
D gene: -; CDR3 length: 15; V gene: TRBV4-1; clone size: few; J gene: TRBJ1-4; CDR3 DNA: TGCGCCAGCAGCGGCAGGGGTTCAACTAATGAAAAACTGTTTTTT; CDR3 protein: CASSGRGSTNEKLFF
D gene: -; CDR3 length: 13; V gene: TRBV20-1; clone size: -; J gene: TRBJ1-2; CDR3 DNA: TGCAGTGCAAGAGAGCAGATTAACTATGGCTACACCTTC; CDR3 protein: CSAREQINYGYTF
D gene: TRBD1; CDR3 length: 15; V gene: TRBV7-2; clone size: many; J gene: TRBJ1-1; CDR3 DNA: TGTGCCAGCAGCTTAGATCTGGCAGGGGGCACTGAAGCTTTCTTT; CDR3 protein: CASSLDLAGGTEAFF
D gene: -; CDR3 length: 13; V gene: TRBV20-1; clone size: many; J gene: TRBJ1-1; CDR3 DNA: TGCAGTGCTAGCCCCGGGGGGGACACTGAAGCTTTCTTT; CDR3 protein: CSASPGGDTEAFF
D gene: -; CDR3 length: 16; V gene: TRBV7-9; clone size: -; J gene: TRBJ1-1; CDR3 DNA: TGTGCCAGCAGCTTAGAGGTGGCAGCTAAGAACACTGAAGCTTTCTTT; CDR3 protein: CASSLEVAAKNTEAFF
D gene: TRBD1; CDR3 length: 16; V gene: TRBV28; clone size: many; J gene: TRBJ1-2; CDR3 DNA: TGTGCCAGCAGCCTCCTCGGGACAGGGGGCCGCTATGGCTACACCTTC; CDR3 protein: CASSLLGTGGRYGYTF
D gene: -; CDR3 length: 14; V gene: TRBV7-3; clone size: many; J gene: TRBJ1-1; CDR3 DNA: TGTGCCAGCAGCCCTGGCAGTTCGAACACTGAAGCTTTCTTT; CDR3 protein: CASSPGSSNTEAFF
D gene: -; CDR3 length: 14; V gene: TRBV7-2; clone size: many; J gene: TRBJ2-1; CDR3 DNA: TGTGCCAGCAGCCTGGAGAGGGGTTACAATGAGCAGTTCTTC; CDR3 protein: CASSLERGYNEQFF
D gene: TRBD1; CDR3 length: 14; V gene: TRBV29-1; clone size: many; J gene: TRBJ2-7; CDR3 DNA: TGCAGCGTTGGACCTCAGGGGGAGACCTACGAGCAGTACTTC; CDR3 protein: CSVGPQGETYEQYF
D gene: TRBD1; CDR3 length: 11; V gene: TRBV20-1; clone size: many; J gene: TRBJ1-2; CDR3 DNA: TGCAGTGTCGTCAGGGGGCATGGCTACACCTTC; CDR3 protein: CSVVRGHGYTF
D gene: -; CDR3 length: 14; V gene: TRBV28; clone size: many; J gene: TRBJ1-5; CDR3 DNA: TGTGCCAGCAGTTTTGGGGTTAGCAATCAGCCCCAGCATTTT; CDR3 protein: CASSFGVSNQPQHF
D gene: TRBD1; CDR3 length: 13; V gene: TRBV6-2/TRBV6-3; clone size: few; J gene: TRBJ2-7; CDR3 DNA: TGTGCCAGCAGAAGACAGGGATATTACGAGCAGTACTTC; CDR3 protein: CASRRQGYYEQYF
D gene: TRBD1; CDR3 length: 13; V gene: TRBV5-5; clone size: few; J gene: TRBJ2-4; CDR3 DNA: TGTGCCAGCAGCTCGCGACAGGGAAACATTCAGTACTTC; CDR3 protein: CASSSRQGNIQYF
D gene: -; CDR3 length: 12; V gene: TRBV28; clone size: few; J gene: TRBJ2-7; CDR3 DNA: TGTGCCAGCAGTTTATCTGCACAGGAGCAGTACTTC; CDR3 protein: CASSLSAQEQYF
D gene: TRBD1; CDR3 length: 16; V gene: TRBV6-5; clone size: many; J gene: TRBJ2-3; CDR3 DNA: TGTGCCAGCAGTTATAGGACAGGGGTTAGCACAGATACGCAGTATTTT; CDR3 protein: CASSYRTGVSTDTQYF
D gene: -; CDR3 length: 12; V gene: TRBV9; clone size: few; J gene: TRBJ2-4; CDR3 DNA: TGTGCCAGCAGCGTAGGCACTGGGGATCAGTACTTC; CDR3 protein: CASSVGTGDQYF
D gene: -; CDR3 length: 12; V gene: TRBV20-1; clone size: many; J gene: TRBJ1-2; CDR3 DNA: TGCAGTGAGAAAGGGGGGAGCTATGGCTACACCTTC; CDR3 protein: CSEKGGSYGYTF
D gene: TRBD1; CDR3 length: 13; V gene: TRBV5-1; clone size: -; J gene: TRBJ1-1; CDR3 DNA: TGCGCCAGCAGCTCTCAGGGGGATCCGGGGGCTTTCTTT; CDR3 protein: CASSSQGDPGAFF
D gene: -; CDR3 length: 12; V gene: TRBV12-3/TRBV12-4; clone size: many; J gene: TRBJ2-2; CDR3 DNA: TGTGCCAGCACCCCTCGCACCGGGGAGCTGTTTTTT; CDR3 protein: CASTPRTGELFF
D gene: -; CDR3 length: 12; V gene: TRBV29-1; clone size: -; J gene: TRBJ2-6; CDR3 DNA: TGCAGCGTTTCTACGGGGGCCAACGTCCTGACTTTC; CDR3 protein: CSVSTGANVLTF
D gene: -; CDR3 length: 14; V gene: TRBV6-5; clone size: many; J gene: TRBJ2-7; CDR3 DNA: TGTGCCAGCAGTCGGGACGGAGGCTCCTACGAGCAGTACTTC; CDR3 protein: CASSRDGGSYEQYF
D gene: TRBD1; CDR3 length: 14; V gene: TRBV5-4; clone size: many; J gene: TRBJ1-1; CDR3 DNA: TGTGCCAGCAGCCTCCGGGACAGGGGCGCTGAAGCTTTCTTT; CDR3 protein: CASSLRDRGAEAFF
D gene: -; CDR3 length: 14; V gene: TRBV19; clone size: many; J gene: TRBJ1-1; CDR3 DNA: TGTGCCAGTGGGGCCGGGACGGTGAACACTGAAGCTTTCTTT; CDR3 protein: CASGAGTVNTEAFF
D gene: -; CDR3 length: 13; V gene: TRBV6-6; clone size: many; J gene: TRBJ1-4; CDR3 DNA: TGTGCCAGCAGTCTACAAATGGATGAAAAACTGTTTTTT; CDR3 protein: CASSLQMDEKLFF
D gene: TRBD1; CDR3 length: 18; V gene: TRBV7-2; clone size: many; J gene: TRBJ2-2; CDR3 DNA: TGTGCCAGCAGCTTACTCTCGACAGGGGTTATGAACACCGGGGAGCTGTTTTTT; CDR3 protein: CASSLLSTGVMNTGELFF
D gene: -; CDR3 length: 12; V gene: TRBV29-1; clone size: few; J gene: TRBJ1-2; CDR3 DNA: TGCAGCGTTGACCAGAATCACTATGGCTACACCTTC; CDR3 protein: CSVDQNHYGYTF
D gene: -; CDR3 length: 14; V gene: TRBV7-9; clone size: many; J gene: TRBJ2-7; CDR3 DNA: TGTGCCAGCAGCTTAAGGGGCGGAACCTACGAGCAGTACTTC; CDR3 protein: CASSLRGGTYEQYF
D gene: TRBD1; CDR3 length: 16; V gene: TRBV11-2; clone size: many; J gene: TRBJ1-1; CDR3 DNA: TGTGCCAGCAGCTTAGTTGGGCAGGGGGCGGGAACTGAAGCTTTCTTT; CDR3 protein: CASSLVGQGAGTEAFF
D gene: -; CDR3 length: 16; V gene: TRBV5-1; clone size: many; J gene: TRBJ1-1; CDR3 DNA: TGCGCCAGCAGCTTGGCTACCCAACAGGGGAACACTGAAGCTTTCTTT; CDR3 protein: CASSLATQQGNTEAFF
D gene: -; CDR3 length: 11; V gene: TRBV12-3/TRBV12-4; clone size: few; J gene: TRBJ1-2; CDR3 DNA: TGTGCCAGCAGCCCCAACCCCGGGTCACTCTTC; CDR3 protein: CASSPNPGSLF
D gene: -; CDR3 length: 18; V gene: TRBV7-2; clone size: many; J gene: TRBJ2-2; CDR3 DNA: TGTGCCAGCAGCTTAAGACATCCCCCGGGGGCCGACACCGGGGAGCTGTTTTTT; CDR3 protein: CASSLRHPPGADTGELFF